This T cell receptor (beta chain) was captured in a study of CD8+ T cells in alopecia areata. Study results and caveats: The study found that many expanded lesional clones persisted in scalp and blood during tofacitinib.

Extraction of RNA preceded its reverse transcription into cDNA, which served as the sequencing template. Some clones are missing from TCRdb's copy, which holds only in-frame ones; the method was immunoSEQ multiplex PCR. The repertoire includes some 130,000 clones, less than 70% of them detected once, and around a sixth sits in the top ten. The treatment: oral pan-JAK inhibitor, 5-10 mg twice daily. With respect to this clone: Its matching antigen is unknown.

V lost 0 bases, J lost 11 bases, and 16 bases lay in between. The length of the CDR3 is 14 residues. The V gene's germline CDR1 is SEHNR and CDR2 FQNEAQ (reference sequence). This TCR was recovered from a human donor with alopecia areata. The chain uses TRBV7-9 and TRBJ1-1, with a tentative D call TRBD1 (5 bases). This specimen was CD8+ T cells sorted from blood, taken at week 4, from a patient treated with tofacitinib. The CDR3 nucleotides read TGTGCCAGCAGCTTAGCCCGGTCGGGCCGGGGGGCTTTCTTT. Its translation: CASSLARSGRGAFF.